This T cell receptor (beta chain) stems from a study of blood T cell repertoires in COVID-19. Sequencing was performed with immunoSEQ multiplex PCR; in TCRdb, only in-frame clones are kept and a portion is missing. The sample shows about 150,000 clones, about 80% of them seen only once. Sequenced material: peripheral blood. This receptor was obtained from a human donor in a cohort sampled during active COVID-19.

CDR3 region: CATSDGTGEAFF. In DNA, the CDR3 is TGTGCCACCAGTGACGGGACAGGGGAAGCTTTCTTT. The chain combines TRBV24-1 with TRBJ1-1; 9 bases align to TRBD1. This CDR3 is 12 amino acids long. Germline CDR1 KGHDR, CDR2 SFDVKD. After removal of 4 bases from V and 8 bases from J, the junction contained 1 base not matched to a gene.